The T cell receptor beta chain described here comes from a study of vaccination effects on CD4 cells after COVID-19. Across the study: ViraFEST assay sequencing came after antigen-specific CD4+ T cells were expanded with viral peptide pools. Early and late post-vaccination sampling was undertaken in a cohort of a few convalescent patients. Study findings and constraints: Infection- and vaccine-induced clones contracted markedly late after vaccination.

The CDR3 covers 18 residues. V lost 8 bases, J lost 5 bases, and 21 bases stayed unmatched. Germline CDR1 and CDR2: SEHNR and FQNEAQ (reference sequence). Cells that had been cultured for nine to eleven days were the source of isolated CD4+ T cells. SARS-CoV-2 infected the person between March and December 2020, as confirmed by PCR. The vaccine given was either BNT162b2 or mRNA-1273, in two doses. Half-medium replacement with IL-2 medium occurred on days 3 and 7. Note on this clone: The antigen is unknown.

Libraries were prepared by immunoSEQ multiplex PCR; TCRdb keeps only in-frame clonotypes and omits some of them. This table has tens of thousands of clones, over 65% appearing once. This rearrangement joins TRBV7-9 to TRBJ2-1; TRBD1 matches 7 bases. Specimen: CD4+ T cells from PBMCs cultured without peptide, collected after COVID-19 vaccination. This receptor was taken from a human donor who had a prior SARS-CoV-2 infection. The CDR3 spells CASVRGRSGWFANNEQFF. The CDR3 DNA reads as TGTGCCAGCGTTAGGGGGCGCAGTGGTTGGTTTGCGAACAATGAGCAGTTCTTC. Based on the CDR3 plus reference TRBV7-9 and TRBJ2-1, the full variable domain is DTGVSQNPRHKITKRGQNVTFRCDPISEHNRLYWYRQTLGQGPEFLTYFQNEAQLEKSRLLSDRFSAERPKGSFSTLEIQRTEQGDSAMYLCASVRGRSGWFANNEQFFGPGTRLTVL.